These T cell receptor beta chains were read from a single sample in a study of T cell responses to AZD1222 COVID-19 vaccine. Profiled with immunoSEQ multiplex PCR; TCRdb holds only in-frame clones, not every one. The sample yields under 200,000 clones, just over 90% seen once. Sequenced material: peripheral blood, taken on day 0 of AZD1222 vaccination. The receptors stem from an adult in good health. Both conserved end residues are part of each CDR3. A D gene is named only where the DNA matches it firmly. Size tells how often a clone was seen (once, few, many) or the class of an expanded clone, and some rows leave it out.

d_gene: -; v_gene: TRBV11-3; abundance: -; j_gene: TRBJ1-6; CDR3aa: CASSFYNSPLHF; CDR3nt: TGTGCCAGCAGCTTTTATAATTCACCCCTCCACTTT
d_gene: -; v_gene: TRBV7-2; abundance: -; j_gene: TRBJ2-3; CDR3aa: CASSLDRTDTQYF; CDR3nt: TGTGCCAGCAGCTTGGACCGCACAGATACGCAGTATTTT
d_gene: TRBD1; v_gene: TRBV28; abundance: -; j_gene: TRBJ1-1; CDR3aa: CASAGGLNTEAFF; CDR3nt: TGTGCCAGCGCAGGGGGCCTGAACACTGAAGCTTTCTTT
d_gene: TRBD1; v_gene: TRBV7-9; abundance: -; j_gene: TRBJ2-1; CDR3aa: CASSLTQGQQYNEQFF; CDR3nt: TGTGCCAGCAGTCTTACCCAGGGACAGCAATACAATGAGCAGTTCTTC
d_gene: -; v_gene: TRBV7-8; abundance: -; j_gene: TRBJ2-3; CDR3aa: CASSRPGPPSTDTQYF; CDR3nt: TGTGCCAGCAGTCGACCGGGGCCTCCAAGCACAGATACGCAGTATTTT
d_gene: -; v_gene: TRBV30; abundance: -; j_gene: TRBJ1-6; CDR3aa: CAWSPHGGRSYNSPLHF; CDR3nt: TGTGCCTGGAGCCCACACGGGGGGAGATCCTATAATTCACCCCTCCACTTT
d_gene: -; v_gene: TRBV21-1; abundance: -; j_gene: TRBJ2-1; CDR3aa: CASALQAPGPYNEQFF; CDR3nt: TGTGCCAGCGCCCTCCAGGCCCCGGGCCCCTACAATGAGCAGTTCTTC
d_gene: TRBD1; v_gene: TRBV5-8; abundance: -; j_gene: TRBJ2-7; CDR3aa: CASSYADRALYEQYF; CDR3nt: TGTGCCAGCAGCTACGCCGACAGGGCCCTCTACGAGCAGTACTTC
d_gene: -; v_gene: TRBV7-3; abundance: -; j_gene: TRBJ1-2; CDR3aa: CASSPGGVYGYTF; CDR3nt: TGTGCCAGCAGCCCTGGGGGGGTTTATGGCTACACCTTC
d_gene: -; v_gene: TRBV11-3; abundance: -; j_gene: TRBJ1-1; CDR3aa: CASSSFTNGEAFF; CDR3nt: TGTGCCAGCAGCTCATTTACGAATGGGGAAGCTTTCTTT
d_gene: TRBD2; v_gene: TRBV3-1/TRBV3-2; abundance: -; j_gene: TRBJ2-5; CDR3aa: CASRGLAGAQETQYF; CDR3nt: TGTGCCAGCAGGGGACTAGCGGGGGCCCAAGAGACCCAGTACTTC
d_gene: -; v_gene: TRBV5-1; abundance: -; j_gene: TRBJ1-5; CDR3aa: CASSLGGASQPQHF; CDR3nt: TGCGCCAGCAGCTTGGGGGGGGCAAGTCAGCCCCAGCATTTT
d_gene: -; v_gene: TRBV19; abundance: -; j_gene: TRBJ1-2; CDR3aa: CASSTREQDYGYTF; CDR3nt: TGTGCCAGTAGTACTAGAGAACAGGACTATGGCTACACCTTC
d_gene: -; v_gene: TRBV24-1; abundance: -; j_gene: TRBJ2-7; CDR3aa: CATSKGGITYEQYF; CDR3nt: TGTGCCACCAGTAAGGGCGGGATCACCTACGAGCAGTACTTC
d_gene: -; v_gene: TRBV28; abundance: -; j_gene: TRBJ1-5; CDR3aa: CASSLFGEGGQPQHF; CDR3nt: TGTGCCAGCAGTTTATTCGGGGAGGGAGGACAGCCCCAGCATTTT
d_gene: -; v_gene: TRBV19; abundance: once; j_gene: TRBJ2-4; CDR3aa: CASSFAGLNIQYF; CDR3nt: TGTGCCAGTAGTTTTGCAGGGCTAAACATTCAGTACTTC
d_gene: -; v_gene: TRBV7-8; abundance: few; j_gene: TRBJ1-4; CDR3aa: CASSLEGNNEKLFF; CDR3nt: TGTGCCAGCAGCTTAGAGGGCAACAATGAAAAACTGTTTTTT
d_gene: TRBD1; v_gene: TRBV19; abundance: -; j_gene: TRBJ2-7; CDR3aa: CASSIGRGYEQYF; CDR3nt: TGTGCCAGTAGTATCGGCAGGGGGTACGAGCAGTACTTC